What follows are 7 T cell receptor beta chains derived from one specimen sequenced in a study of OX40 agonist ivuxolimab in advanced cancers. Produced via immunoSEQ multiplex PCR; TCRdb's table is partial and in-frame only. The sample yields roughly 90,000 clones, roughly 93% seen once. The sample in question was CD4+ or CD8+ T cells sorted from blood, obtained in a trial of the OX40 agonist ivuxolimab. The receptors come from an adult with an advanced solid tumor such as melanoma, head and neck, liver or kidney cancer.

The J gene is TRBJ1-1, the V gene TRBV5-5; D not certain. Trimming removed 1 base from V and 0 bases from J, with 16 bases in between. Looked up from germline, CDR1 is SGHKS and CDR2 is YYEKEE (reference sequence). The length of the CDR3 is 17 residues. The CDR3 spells CASSLRVFRALNTEAFF. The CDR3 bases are TGTGCCAGCAGCTTGCGGGTCTTCCGGGCTCTGAACACTGAAGCTTTCTTT.

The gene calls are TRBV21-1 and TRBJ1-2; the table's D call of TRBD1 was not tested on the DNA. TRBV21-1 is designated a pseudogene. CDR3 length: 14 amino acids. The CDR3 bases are TGTGCCAGCAGACCGGGACAGGGCAACTATGGCTACACCTTC. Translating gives CASRPGQGNYGYTF.

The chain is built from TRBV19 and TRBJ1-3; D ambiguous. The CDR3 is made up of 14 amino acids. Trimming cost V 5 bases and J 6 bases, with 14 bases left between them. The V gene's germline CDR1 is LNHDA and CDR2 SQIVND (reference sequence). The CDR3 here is CASSAVGFENTIYF. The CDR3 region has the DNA TGTGCCAGTAGTGCGGTAGGATTTGAAAACACCATATATTTT.

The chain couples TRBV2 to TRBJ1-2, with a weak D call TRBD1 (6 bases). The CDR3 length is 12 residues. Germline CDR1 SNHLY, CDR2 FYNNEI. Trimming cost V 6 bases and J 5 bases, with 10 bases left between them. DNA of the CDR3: TGTGCCAGCAGGGGAGGACAGTATGGCTACACCTTC. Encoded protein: CASRGGQYGYTF.

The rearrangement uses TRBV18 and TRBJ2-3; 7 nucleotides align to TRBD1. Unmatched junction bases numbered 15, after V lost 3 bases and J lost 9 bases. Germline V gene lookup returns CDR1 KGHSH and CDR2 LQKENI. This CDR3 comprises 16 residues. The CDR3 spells CASSPQQGSTQATQYF. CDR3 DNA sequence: TGTGCCAGCTCACCCCAACAGGGGTCTACACAGGCCACGCAGTATTTT.

The CDR3: CASSLLSGATDTQYF. In nucleotides, the CDR3 is TGTGCCAGCAGCTTGTTATCAGGGGCCACAGATACGCAGTATTTT. The gene calls are TRBV5-5 and TRBJ2-3, with D possibly matching TRBD1 (6 bases). The CDR3 loop spans 15 amino acids. CDR1 and CDR2 from the germline V gene are SGHKS and YYEKEE (reference sequence). Between the trimmed V and J ends, which lost 1 base and 2 bases, there was a span of 11 bases.

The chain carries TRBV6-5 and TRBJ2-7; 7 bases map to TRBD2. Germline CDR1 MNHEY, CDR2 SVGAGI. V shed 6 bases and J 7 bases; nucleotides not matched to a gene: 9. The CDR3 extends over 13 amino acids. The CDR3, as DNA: TGTGCCAGCAGACCCGGCGGGAGTTTAGAGCAGTACTTC. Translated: CASRPGGSLEQYF.